This TCR beta chain was sequenced during a study of cytomegalovirus exposure and HLA in healthy donors. General study findings and limits: A few CMV-associated chains proved CMV antigen-specific in vitro. A prior analysis recorded that most TCR beta V segments were productive about 87% or about 30% of the time.

This CDR3 has 14 amino acids. J gave up 14 bases and V 2 bases, and 12 bases lay outside the gene matches. Germline CDR1 MDHEN, CDR2 SYDVKM. To note about this clone: Its target is unknown.

The PCR was carried out with 60 Vbeta primers and 13 Jbeta primers. Original processing notes: Roughly 11 million of the roughly 80 million unique TCR beta chains counted in a later analysis were shared. The protocol was immunoSEQ multiplex PCR, while the TCRdb copy is restricted to in-frame clones and leaves out a portion. V, J and clone size were drawn from that table, and D and trimming were deduced from the DNA. The sample contains roughly 190,000 clones, around 83% of which appear only once. The chain employs TRBV28 and TRBJ1-2; TRBD1 aligns across 9 bases. Sequenced material: PBMCs. This clonotype originated in a woman between 50 and 59 years old in good health and CMV-seropositive. The CDR3 spells CASSLIGTGNKGTF. The CDR3 DNA reads as TGTGCCAGCAGTTTAATTGGGACAGGGAACAAGGGGACCTTC.